This TCR beta chain was identified during a study of T cells in women clearing cervical HPV infection. At the level of the study: Blood came at first lesion visit for cases, post-clearance for controls.

V was cut by 6 bases and J by 2 bases, with 17 bases left in between. Germline CDR1 is LNHDA and CDR2 is SQIVND (reference sequence). The length of the CDR3 is 15 residues. Sequencing was performed with immunoSEQ multiplex PCR; in TCRdb, only in-frame clones are kept and a portion is missing. The sample shows tens of thousands of clones, and about 8% sits with its ten largest clones. On this clone: The read is 3 residues too short to cover the CDR3 end, so that end is filled in from the germline J gene.

Input material: blood buffy coat. This clonotype originated in a woman between 18 and 69 years old with a cervical HPV16 infection that either progressed to CIN3+ or cleared (not recorded which). This rearrangement joins TRBV19 to TRBJ2-7; D possibly corresponds to TRBD2 (6 bases). The sequenced CDR3 bases are TGTGCCAGTAGCGTCTCCGGGACTGCAACCTACGAG. Translated, it gives CASSVSGTATYE. The entire CDR3 reads CASSVSGTATYEQYF.